This T cell receptor beta chain came from a study of neurological immune-mediated disorders. TCRdb reanalysed the 5' RACE reads using MiXCR and keeps one entry per CDR3 protein. This sample has over 45,000 distinct CDR3 sequences, with about 25% found just once. The CDR3 is 14 residues long. V was shortened by 3 bases and J by 0 bases, with 8 bases between the two germline ends. This clonotype has a handful of counts. As yet, its antigen is unknown. Study-wide points: HTLV-1-associated myelopathy showed the most TCR clonal expansion; multiple sclerosis the least, below healthy controls.

The receptor comes from a woman between 70 and 85 years old in good health. V gene TRBV12-3 or TRBV12-4 combines with J gene TRBJ1-2; D is unresolved. The sequenced sample consisted of PBMCs. The CDR3 region is CASSFTGTNYGYTF. In nucleotides, the CDR3 is TGTGCCAGCAGTTTTACGGGTACTAACTATGGCTACACCTTC.